The entry below describes one T cell receptor beta chain. The specificity of this receptor is unknown. Per-base quality was not reported, and no clone a single base away is much larger than it. The protocol used for the library was the immunoSEQ multiplex PCR assay. For the multiplex PCR, a mixture combining 60 forward primers for TCR Vbeta segments and 13 reverse primers for TCR Jbeta segments was used. The CDR3 region of rearranged TCR beta genes was amplified from genomic DNA by a multiplex PCR assay. The Illumina HiSeq System was used to sequence the amplified TCR beta libraries as 87-base-pair reads. As for how the authors treated the data: A later analysis tallied 75 million to 95 million unique TCR beta chains across the approximately 670 repertoires, and around 9.9 million of those chains were shared by two or more donors. Raw reads were error-corrected and collapsed into unique sequences with a nearest-neighbor algorithm that merged closely related sequences to remove PCR and sequencing errors. To assign V, D and J gene segments, CDR3 sequences were aligned to IMGT reference sequences. For a sequence to be retained, a match of at least six nucleotides was required to both a V gene segment and a J gene segment. Rearrangements were classified as productive when the CDR3 lacked stop codons and remained in frame with V and J, and all other rearrangements were classified as non-productive. Following IMGT convention, CDR3 was defined as the stretch from the second conserved V-encoded cysteine to the conserved J-encoded phenylalanine. The earlier analysis of around 640 of the donors excluded sequences that lacked an unambiguous match to a single V gene segment. In an earlier analysis of some 590 of the donors, a V segment was called functional when productive rearrangements were above 56.7%, and segregating when the standard deviation between donors exceeded 5%. A statistical classification framework was built for diagnosing cytomegalovirus status from the catalog of TCR beta chain sequences. In a later analysis, TCR nucleotide sequences were compared against IMGT/GENE-DB human TR gene sequences so that V and J genes could be assigned. The TCRdist pipeline was used in a later analysis to assign CDR3 sequences and most-parsimonious VDJ recombination scenarios. A later analysis defined each TCR beta chain by its CDR3 amino acid sequence plus V-gene family, and excluded reads lacking a unique V-gene family. A later analysis removed 592 highly shared, low-generation-probability nucleotide sequences to deal with suspected cross-contamination and a sequencing artifact. In a later analysis, a clonal expansion index was calculated for each public chain from normalized within-repertoire ranks of inferred template counts. In a later analysis, generation probabilities were computed using a VDJ recombination model fitted to out-of-frame rearrangements, and the results were checked against IGoR. In a later analysis, TCR-TCR, TCR-HLA and TCR-CMV co-occurrence was scored with hypergeometric tests, and a repertoire-size bias correction was applied to TCR pairs. A later analysis estimated false discovery rates by permuting HLA or CMV assignments 20 times. In a later analysis, co-occurring TCRs were grouped with DBSCAN, and TCRdist sequence similarity was added when clustering was performed within HLA-allele-positive subsets. Co-occurrence clustering excluded repertoires with fewer than 30,000 or more than 120,000 public chains, plus five with anomalous nucleotide sharing. TCRdb mirrors the immuneACCESS table, restricted to in-frame sequences. Some clones are absent from its copies; in checked studies, under half trace to an unresolved V gene, and the reason for the others is unknown. The V and J calls and clone size were taken over from that table, and D and trimming were inferred from the DNA. The sample table contains some 190,000 clones; only one count was recorded for 81% of them. About 1.8% of the sample is held by the ten biggest clonotypes.

In total, 630 or so healthy bone marrow donors made up the cohort. At the time of sampling, all cohort members were nominally healthy, though unrecorded immune exposures were likely present. The donor was CMV seronegative and was included in the group of a few hundred seronegative cohort members. Every donor gave a peripheral blood sample, and the peripheral blood mononuclear cells from that sample were used for TCR beta sequencing. Genomic DNA extraction from the blood cell samples was performed with the Qiagen DNeasy Blood Extraction Kit. Ends trimmed: V by 6 bases, J by 11 bases; bases unmatched to a gene: 9. The CDR3, cysteine through phenylalanine, is 13 amino acids long. This entry keeps only the CDR3 DNA: 39 bases, framed from base 1. Sequences MNHEY (CDR1) and SMNVEV (CDR2) are obtained from the germline V gene (reference sequence). The sample comes from a study of cytomegalovirus exposure and HLA in healthy donors (TCRdb year 2017). Notes on the research overall: According to an earlier analysis of 587 of the donors, about 179 million T cells yielded 100 million or so unique TCR beta sequences and approximately 300 Gb of sequence data. An earlier analysis of some 500 of the donors applied high-throughput TCR beta sequencing to assess whether each TCR beta V gene segment acted as functional or pseudogenic. Among the roughly 410 genotyped donors, around 81% belonged to the genetic ancestry cluster associated with self-reported Caucasian donors. Alongside the repertoire data, information on donor age, sex, ethnicity and CMV serostatus was compiled. The study combined high-throughput TCR immunosequencing, statistical association of individual TCRs with disease status, and machine learning to predict cytomegalovirus infection status. A later analysis re-analyzed previously published TCR beta repertoires from approximately 700 donors and added high-resolution HLA genotyping to study TCR occurrence patterns. In the later analysis, no new phenotypic data were used to find candidate immune exposures; instead, reliance was placed on TCR beta sequences and their occurrence across donors. HLA typing covered class I and class II loci at four-digit resolution. Every discovery cohort repertoire had been produced on one sequencing platform. Along with the approximately 700-subject first cohort, a separate validation cohort of some 130 different subjects was used. Across under 500 genotyped donors of the cohort, an average of approximately 200,000 unique TCR beta nucleotide sequences per donor were sequenced, and roughly 18% of those sequences were non-productive. Using immunosequencing, the study profiled T cell repertoires from around 680 subjects and related those repertoires to cytomegalovirus serostatus. The number of donors typed differed by locus, with about 629-640 for A, B, C, DRB1 and DQB1, roughly 520 for DQA1, nearly 610 for DPA1, and about 450 for DPB1. Roughly 5 DR-DQ haplotypes were treated as single units for association and clustering because of strong linkage in the cohort. Roughly 300 gigabases of sequencing data and roughly 90 million unique TCR sequences were included in an early release covering over 600 HLA-typed donors. In a later genetic analysis, genome-wide SNP genotypes for about 60% of the 666 donors were used, and that subset was treated as a discovery cohort. The study aimed to test whether signatures of past pathogen exposure could be identified by cataloging public T cell receptors.

The investigation overall reported the following: In a later genetic analysis, a missense DCLRE1C variant was associated with V-gene and J-gene trimming of TCR beta chains, and the association was replicated in an independent cohort. Assigning TCR associations to individual alleles was difficult when HLA alleles, especially DR and DQ, strongly co-occurred. Most CMV-associated TCR beta chains appeared to be HLA-restricted in a later analysis, and the HLA associations seemed to be driven largely by CMV exposure. A later analysis reported that several top co-occurrence clusters appeared linked to parvovirus B19, influenza, CMV and Epstein-Barr virus. In a later analysis, 15,000 to 20,000 TCR beta sequences were associated with specific HLA alleles at a false discovery rate of 0.05. A later analysis found that HLA-associated TCR beta chains were more clonally expanded and had lower generation probabilities than equally common non-associated chains. The authors suggested that the approach could potentially be generalized to other disease states and immunological phenotypes. Some IMGT-functional V segments, including TRBV6-2 and TRBV6-3, could not be distinguished by the 87-base-pair reads and were therefore excluded. Because counts were too low, some 17 rarely observed V segments, including chromosome 9 orphons, were excluded from the earlier analysis of 587 of the donors. Because HLA typing was unavailable for some donors at each locus, only the typed subset was used in association tests. In an earlier analysis of more than 450 of the donors, most TCR beta V segments were observed in productive rearrangements about 90% or about 30% of the time, broadly matching IMGT annotations. Roughly uniform sequencing depth across donors was assumed in presence/absence analyses, although this assumption may not hold. A further reported finding was that TCR beta sequences accurately predicted the HLA-A and HLA-B alleles for most subjects in the first cohort. Three of the identified cytomegalovirus-associated TCR beta chains were confirmed in vitro to be specific for cytomegalovirus antigens. Correlated functional status among segregating V segments might reflect linkage disequilibrium, but an unknown experimental factor could not be ruled out. Most TCR sequences were observed very rarely across donors, whereas some public TCRs were present in many individuals. Immune exposure information for the cohort was limited to CMV serostatus. In a later genetic analysis, fewer N-insertions in productive TCRs were reported among donors in an Asian-associated ancestry cluster than the roughly 640-donor mean. The classifier was reported to diagnose cytomegalovirus status with high specificity and sensitivity in both the original cohort and the validation cohort. A cluster of highly shared sequence variants was judged likely to represent a technical artifact of the sequencing pipeline. In a later analysis, the rate of TCR association differed among HLA loci, with DRB1 alleles having the most associated TCRs and HLA-C alleles having the fewest. In the study, 164 TCR beta chains were listed as associated with cytomegalovirus. In this cohort, only TCR beta chains were sequenced, and detectable features were limited by the absence of alpha or paired-chain data.

Recombination linked TRBV27 to TRBJ2-2, with 7 bases aligning to TRBD2. Sequenced material: PBMCs. The receptor was derived from a man between 18 and 35 years old in good health and CMV-seronegative. The DNA reads as follows: TGTGCCAGCAGCCACCTAGGGAGGGGTGAGCTGTTTTTT. Its protein reads: CASSHLGRGELFF.